Shown below are 3 T cell receptor beta chains from a single sample sequenced in a study of T cell responses to AZD1222 COVID-19 vaccine. Sequencing used immunoSEQ multiplex PCR; TCRdb keeps in-frame clones, though not all of them. The sample carries more than 150,000 clones, 85% to 95% recorded once. The sequenced sample was peripheral blood, obtained on day 0 of AZD1222 vaccination. The receptors here all came from an adult in good health.

The chain joins TRBV29-1 to TRBJ1-2, with TRBD1 matching over 7 bases. This CDR3 region has 17 residues. V shed 1 base, J shed 4 bases, and the junction held 15 bases outside the gene matches. Germline CDR1 and CDR2: SQVTM and ANQGSEA. CDR3 in DNA: TGCAGCGTTGAAGGGGGGGGACAGTCTCCGAATGGCTATGGCTACACCTTC. This encodes CSVEGGGQSPNGYGYTF.

The sample holds one count of this clone. The chain links TRBV29-1 to TRBJ2-1; TRBD2 matches 9 bases. Germline lookup yields CDR1 SQVTM and CDR2 ANQGSEA. V dropped 0 bases and J dropped 7; count of bases not matched to a gene: 10. The CDR3 consists of 16 residues. The CDR3 protein is CSVEDRSGGKGNEQFF. CDR3 nucleotide sequence: TGCAGCGTTGAAGATCGGAGCGGGGGGAAAGGGAATGAGCAGTTCTTC.

The gene calls are TRBV27 and TRBJ1-3, with D maybe TRBD1 (6 bases). The germline V gene encodes CDR1 MNHEY and CDR2 SMNVEV (reference sequence). The length of the CDR3 is 17 residues. Trimming took 2 bases from V and 0 from J, leaving 14 bases between them. The CDR3 DNA reads TGTGCCAGCAGTTTAGAAGGACAGTTCCGCTCTGGAAACACCATATATTTT. Protein sequence: CASSLEGQFRSGNTIYF.